This TCR beta chain stems from a study of CD8+ T cells in alopecia areata. Treatment: oral pan-JAK inhibitor, 5-10 mg twice daily. cDNA reverse transcribed from extracted RNA served as the sequencing template. Libraries were prepared by immunoSEQ multiplex PCR; TCRdb keeps only in-frame clonotypes and omits some of them. Of 100,000 to 130,000 clones in the sample, less than 90% were seen once. The CDR3 extends over 11 amino acids. The V gene lost 0 bases and the J gene lost 10 bases, with 7 bases spanning the gap. Germline CDR1 and CDR2: SGHRS and YFSETQ. Turning to this clone: Its antigen remains unknown.

The study's findings and limits: Many expanded lesional clones stayed in scalp and blood while on tofacitinib.

Sample: CD8+ T cells sorted from blood, taken at week 24, from a patient treated with tofacitinib. The receptor comes from a human donor with alopecia areata. This chain joins TRBV5-1 and TRBJ1-1, with D unclear. The CDR3 sequence: CASSLAGGAFF. The CDR3 DNA reads as TGCGCCAGCAGCTTGGCGGGAGGAGCTTTCTTT.